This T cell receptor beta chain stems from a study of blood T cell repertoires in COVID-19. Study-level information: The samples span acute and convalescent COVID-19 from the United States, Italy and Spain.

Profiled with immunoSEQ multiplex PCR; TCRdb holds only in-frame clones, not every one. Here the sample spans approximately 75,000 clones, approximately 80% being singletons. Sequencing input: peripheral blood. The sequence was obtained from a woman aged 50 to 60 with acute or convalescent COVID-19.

The CDR3 nucleotides read TGCGCCAGCAGCCGTATACTAGCGGGGGACACCGGGGAGCTGTTTTTT. It specifies CASSRILAGDTGELFF. V usage is TRBV4-1 and J usage is TRBJ2-2; TRBD2 matches 11 bases. CDR1 is MGHRA, CDR2 YSYEKL, per germline. There are 16 residues in the CDR3. V shed 4 bases, J shed 3 bases, and the junction held 4 bases outside the gene matches.